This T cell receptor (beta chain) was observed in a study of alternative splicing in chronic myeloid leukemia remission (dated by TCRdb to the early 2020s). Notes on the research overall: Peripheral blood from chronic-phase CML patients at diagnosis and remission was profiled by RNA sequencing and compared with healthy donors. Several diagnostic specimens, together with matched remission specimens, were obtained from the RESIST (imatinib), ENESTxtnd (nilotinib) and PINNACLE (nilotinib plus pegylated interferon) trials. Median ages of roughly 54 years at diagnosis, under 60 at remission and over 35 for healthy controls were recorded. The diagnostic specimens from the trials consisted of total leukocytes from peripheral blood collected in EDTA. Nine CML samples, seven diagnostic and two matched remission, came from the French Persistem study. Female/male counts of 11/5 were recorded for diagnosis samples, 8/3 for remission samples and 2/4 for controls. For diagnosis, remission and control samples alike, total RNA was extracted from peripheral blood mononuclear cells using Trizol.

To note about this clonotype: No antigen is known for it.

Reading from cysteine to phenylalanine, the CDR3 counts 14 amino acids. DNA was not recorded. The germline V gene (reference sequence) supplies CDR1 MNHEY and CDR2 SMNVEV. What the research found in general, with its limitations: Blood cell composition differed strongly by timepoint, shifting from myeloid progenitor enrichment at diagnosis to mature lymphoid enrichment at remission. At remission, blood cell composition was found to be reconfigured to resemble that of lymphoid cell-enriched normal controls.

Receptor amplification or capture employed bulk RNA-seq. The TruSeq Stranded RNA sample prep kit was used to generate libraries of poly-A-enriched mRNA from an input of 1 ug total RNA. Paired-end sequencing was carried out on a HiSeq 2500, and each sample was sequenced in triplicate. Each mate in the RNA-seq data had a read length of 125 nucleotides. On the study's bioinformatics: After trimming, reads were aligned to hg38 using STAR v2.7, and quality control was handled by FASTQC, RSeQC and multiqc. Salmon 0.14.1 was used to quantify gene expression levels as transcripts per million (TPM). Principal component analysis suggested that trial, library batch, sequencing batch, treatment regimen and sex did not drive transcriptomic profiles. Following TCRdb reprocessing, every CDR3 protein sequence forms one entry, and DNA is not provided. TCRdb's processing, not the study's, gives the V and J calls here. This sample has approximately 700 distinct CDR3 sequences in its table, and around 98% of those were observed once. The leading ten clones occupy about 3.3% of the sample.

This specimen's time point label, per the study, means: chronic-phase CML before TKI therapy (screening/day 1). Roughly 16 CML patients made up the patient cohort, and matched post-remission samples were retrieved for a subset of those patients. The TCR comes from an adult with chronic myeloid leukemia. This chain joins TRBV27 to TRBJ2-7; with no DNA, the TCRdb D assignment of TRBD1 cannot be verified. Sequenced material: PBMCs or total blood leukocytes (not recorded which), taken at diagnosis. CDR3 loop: CASSGRDRGYEQYF.